This T cell receptor (beta chain) was obtained from a study of blood T cell repertoires in COVID-19. Under the authors' procedure: Quantification of nucleated cells was approximated via reference gene primer amplification. The table came from immunoSEQ multiplex PCR; TCRdb's copy has only in-frame clones and leaves some out. V and J calls and clone size are copied from that table; D and trimming were computed from the DNA. Among approximately 110,000 clones listed, around 90% were seen once. Per germline, CDR1 SGHDT and CDR2 YYEEEE. The CDR3 consists of 15 residues. V lost 4 bases, J lost 5 bases, and 7 bases stayed unmatched.

The genes are TRBV5-6 and TRBJ2-2; 8 nucleotides align to TRBD1. Sequenced: peripheral blood. The sequence was obtained from a woman between 45 and 60 years old with acute or convalescent COVID-19. CDR3 DNA: TGTGCCAGCAGCCCTACAGGGGGAGGAACCGGGGAGCTGTTTTTT. This encodes CASSPTGGGTGELFF.